This TCR beta chain appears in the sequencing data of a study of T cells in Graves' hyperthyroidism and ophthalmopathy. Study-wide background: It was at initial diagnosis, before any treatment, that peripheral blood was collected.

V was pared by 4 bases and J by 1 base, with 7 bases between. CDR1 MNHEY and CDR2 SMNVEV come from the germline V gene (reference sequence). The length of the CDR3 is 13 residues. There were TCR beta CDR3 regions amplified from RNA transcripts. HTBI primers were used for first-round RT-PCR of the TCR CDR3. Each CDR3 protein gets one entry after TCRdb re-called the multiplex PCR reads with MiXCR. The data show 350,000 or so distinct CDR3 sequences, over 15% seen once. The table lists this clonotype with many counts. This TCR was recovered from a middle-aged woman with Graves' ophthalmopathy. This sequence joins TRBV27 and TRBJ1-1; no clear D gene. The specimen was blood. The CDR3 region has the DNA TGTGCCAGCAGTTCGGTGGAGAACACTGAAGCTTTCTTT. Its protein is CASSSVENTEAFF.